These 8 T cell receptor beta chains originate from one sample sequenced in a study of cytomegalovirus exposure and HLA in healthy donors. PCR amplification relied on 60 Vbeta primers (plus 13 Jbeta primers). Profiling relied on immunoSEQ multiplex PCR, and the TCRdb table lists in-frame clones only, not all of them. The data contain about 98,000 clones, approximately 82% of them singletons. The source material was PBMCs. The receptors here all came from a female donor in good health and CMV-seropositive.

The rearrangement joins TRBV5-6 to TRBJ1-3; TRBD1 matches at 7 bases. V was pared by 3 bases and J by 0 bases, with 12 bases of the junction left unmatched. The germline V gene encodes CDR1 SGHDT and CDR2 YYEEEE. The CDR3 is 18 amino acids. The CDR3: CASSSAGGASLSGNTIYF. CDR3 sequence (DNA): TGTGCCAGCAGCTCCGCAGGGGGAGCCTCTCTCTCTGGAAACACCATATATTTT.

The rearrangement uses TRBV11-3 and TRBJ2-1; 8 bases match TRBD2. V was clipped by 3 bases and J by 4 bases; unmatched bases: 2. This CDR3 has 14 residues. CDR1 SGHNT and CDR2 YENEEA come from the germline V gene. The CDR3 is CASSFSGAYNEQFF. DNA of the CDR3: TGTGCCAGCAGCTTTAGCGGGGCATACAATGAGCAGTTCTTC.

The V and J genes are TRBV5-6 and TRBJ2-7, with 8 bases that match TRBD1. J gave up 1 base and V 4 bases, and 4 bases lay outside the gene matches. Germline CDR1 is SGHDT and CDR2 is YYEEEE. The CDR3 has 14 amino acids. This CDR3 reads CASSPDRVSYEQYF. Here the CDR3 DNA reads TGTGCCAGCAGCCCGGACAGGGTTTCCTACGAGCAGTACTTC.

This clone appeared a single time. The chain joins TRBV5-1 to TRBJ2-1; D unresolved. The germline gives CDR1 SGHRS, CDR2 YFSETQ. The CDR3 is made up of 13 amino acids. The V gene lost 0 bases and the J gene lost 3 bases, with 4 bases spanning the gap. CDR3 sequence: CASSLDSYNEQFF. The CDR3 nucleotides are TGCGCCAGCAGCTTGGATAGCTACAATGAGCAGTTCTTC.

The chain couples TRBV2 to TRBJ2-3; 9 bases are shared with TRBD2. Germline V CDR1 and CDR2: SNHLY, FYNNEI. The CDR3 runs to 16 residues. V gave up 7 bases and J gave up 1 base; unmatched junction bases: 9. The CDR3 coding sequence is TGTGCCAGCACTACTATACGGACTAGCGGCACAGATACGCAGTATTTT. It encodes CASTTIRTSGTDTQYF. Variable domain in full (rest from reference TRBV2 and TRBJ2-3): EPEVTQTPSHQVTQMGQEVILRCVPISNHLYFYWYRQILGQKVEFLVSFYNNEISEKSEIFDDQFSVERPDGSNFTLKIRSTKLEDSAMYFCASTTIRTSGTDTQYFGPGTRLTVL.

The DNA of the CDR3 is TGTGCCAGCAGCTTTGTAACGGGCGGGGGGGCTTGGTACGAGCAGTACTTC. Protein product: CASSFVTGGGAWYEQYF. The chain employs TRBV5-6 and TRBJ2-7, with 9 bases that match TRBD2. Unmatched junction bases numbered 13, after V lost 2 bases and J lost 4 bases. CDR1 is SGHDT, CDR2 YYEEEE, per germline. CDR3 length equals 17 residues.

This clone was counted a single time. The CDR3, as DNA: TGTGCCAGCAGGGGACTAGCGGGTGAGGATACGCAGTATTTT. Translation gives CASRGLAGEDTQYF. The chain combines TRBV27 with TRBJ2-3, with 12 bases lining up with TRBD2. V lost 6 bases and J lost 6; bases outside the gene matches: 4. Germline CDR1 MNHEY, CDR2 SMNVEV (reference sequence). The CDR3 is 14 amino acids.

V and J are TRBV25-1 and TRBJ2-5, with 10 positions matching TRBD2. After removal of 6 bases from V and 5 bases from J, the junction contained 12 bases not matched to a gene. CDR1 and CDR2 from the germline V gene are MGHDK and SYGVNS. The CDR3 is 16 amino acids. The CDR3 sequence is CASSPGLAGDVETQYF. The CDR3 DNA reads TGTGCCAGCAGCCCTGGGCTAGCGGGAGACGTGGAGACCCAGTACTTC. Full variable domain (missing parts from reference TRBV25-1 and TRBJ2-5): EADIYQTPRYLVIGTGKKITLECSQTMGHDKMYWYQQDPGMELHLIHYSYGVNSTEKGDLSSESTVSRIRTEHFPLTLESARPSHTSQYLCASSPGLAGDVETQYFGPGTRLLVL.